What follows are 29 T cell receptor beta chains derived from one specimen sequenced in a study of blood T cell repertoires in COVID-19. Method: immunoSEQ multiplex PCR; TCRdb's copy keeps in-frame clones and lacks some. The data show around 95,000 clones, with around four fifths seen just once and roughly 13% held by the top ten. The sample consisted of peripheral blood. The source of these receptors is a middle-aged man with active or convalescent COVID-19.

This chain links TRBV14 with TRBJ2-7, with a tentative D call TRBD2 (6 bases). Germline CDR1 SGHDN, CDR2 FVKESK. The CDR3 runs 14 residues. Trimming pared 4 bases from V and 3 bases from J, leaving 13 bases between. The DNA of the CDR3 is TGTGCCAGCAGCCCGGGACTTGGGGTCTACGAGCAGTACTTC. Its translation is CASSPGLGVYEQYF.

The chain employs TRBV29-1 and TRBJ1-1; D unresolved. CDR1 and CDR2 from the germline V gene are SQVTM and ANQGSEA. Deletions cut 5 bases from V and 1 base from J, with 11 bases between. The CDR3 consists of 13 residues. The CDR3 here is CSVTGQQNTEAFF. CDR3 coding DNA: TGCAGCGTTACGGGTCAGCAGAACACTGAAGCTTTCTTT. The full variable domain, with the rest looked up from reference TRBV29-1 and TRBJ1-1, is SAVISQKPSRDICQRGTSLTIQCQVDSQVTMMFWYRQQPGQSLTLIATANQGSEATYESGFVIDKFPISRPNLTFSTLTVSNMSPEDSSIYLCSVTGQQNTEAFFGQGTRLTVV.

The rearrangement joins TRBV20-1 to TRBJ2-1; weak D call: TRBD2 (6 bases). Trimming left V 3 bases short and J 0 bases short, with 15 bases between. Germline-derived CDR1 and CDR2 are DFQATT and SNEGSKA (reference sequence). CDR3 size: 16 residues. The CDR3 spells CSASSWDSSSYNEQFF. As DNA, the CDR3 is TGCAGTGCTAGTTCCTGGGACTCCAGCTCCTACAATGAGCAGTTCTTC.

This clone was picked up a small number of times. The chain couples TRBV5-1 to TRBJ2-1; D possibly corresponds to TRBD1 (7 bases). Germline assignment: CDR1 SGHRS and CDR2 YFSETQ. CDR3 length: 14 amino acids. V was trimmed by 4 bases and J by 10 bases, leaving 18 bases between them. The CDR3, as DNA: TGCGCCAGCAGCCTCAGGGGGGATACAATCGAGCAGTTCTTC. This translates into CASSLRGDTIEQFF.

This clone appeared a few times. The chain recombines TRBV30 with TRBJ1-4; D not resolved. Germline values: CDR1 GTSNPN, CDR2 SVGIG (reference sequence). The CDR3 length is 13 residues. V lost 5 bases to trimming and J lost 3 bases, with 10 bases between them. CDR3 nucleotides: TGTGCCTGGTCCGCCAGGCCTAATGAAAAACTGTTTTTT. It codes for CAWSARPNEKLFF.

The sample holds one count of this clone. The chain employs TRBV28 and TRBJ2-7; TRBD2 might be the D (5 bases). This CDR3 contains 14 residues. Germline lookup yields CDR1 MDHEN and CDR2 SYDVKM. V was trimmed by 7 bases and J by 0 bases, leaving 13 bases between them. The DNA of the CDR3 is TGTGCCAGCACGGCTAGCCTCAACTCCTACGAGCAGTACTTC. It translates to CASTASLNSYEQYF.

The V call is TRBV10-3, the J call TRBJ2-2, with 15 bases matching TRBD2. V trimming: 7 bases; J trimming: 4 bases; junction bases outside the gene matches: 1. The CDR3 contains 15 residues. CDR1 and CDR2 from the germline V gene are ENHRY and SYGVKD. CDR3 nucleotide sequence: TGTGCCATCAAGGGACTAGCGGGAGGCACCGGGGAGCTGTTTTTT. Translation gives CAIKGLAGGTGELFF.

This clone was detected once. The chain employs TRBV5-1 and TRBJ2-7; 13 bases are a match to TRBD2. Trimming removed 4 bases from V and 3 bases from J; junction bases left unmatched: 7. Germline V lookup: CDR1 SGHRS, CDR2 YFSETQ. The CDR3 runs 16 residues. The CDR3 bases are TGCGCCAGCAGCGGAACCGGGACTAGCGGGAACTACGAGCAGTACTTC. Encoded protein: CASSGTGTSGNYEQYF. Using reference TRBV5-1 and TRBJ2-7 for the parts outside the CDR3, the full variable domain is KAGVTQTPRYLIKTRGQQVTLSCSPISGHRSVSWYQQTPGQGLQFLFEYFSETQRNKGNFPGRFSGRQFSNSRSEMNVSTLELGDSALYLCASSGTGTSGNYEQYFGPGTRLTVT.

The chain has TRBV19 and TRBJ2-2; D is perhaps TRBD2 (6 bases). Trimming cost V 6 bases and J 3 bases, with 14 bases left between them. The CDR3 has 15 residues. Germline V CDR1 and CDR2: LNHDA, SQIVND (reference sequence). CDR3 coding DNA: TGTGCCAGTAGAGCCGGGACTCACTACACCGGGGAGCTGTTTTTT. It is translated as CASRAGTHYTGELFF.

The gene calls are TRBV5-1 and TRBJ1-1; 9 bases map to TRBD1. The CDR3 length is 16 residues. Trimming cost V 2 bases and J 4 bases; bases outside gene matches: 9. Germline V gene sequence: CDR1 SGHRS, CDR2 YFSETQ. The CDR3 is CASSFDWDRVITEAFF. CDR3 coding DNA: TGCGCCAGCAGCTTCGATTGGGACAGGGTCATCACTGAAGCTTTCTTT.

The chain has TRBV28 and TRBJ1-1; TRBD1 matches at 11 bases. With V trimmed by 4 bases and J by 3 bases, 7 bases remained unmatched. Germline loops: CDR1 MDHEN, CDR2 SYDVKM. This CDR3 is built from 16 residues. CDR3 sequence: CASSSFPGQGDTEAFF. Written as DNA, the CDR3 is TGTGCCAGCAGTTCATTTCCGGGACAGGGGGACACTGAAGCTTTCTTT.

On this clone: The junction departs from germline at one end; a sequencing error may be responsible. The V call is TRBV15, the J call TRBJ2-7; possible D gene TRBD2, 5 bases. Germline values: CDR1 LNHNV, CDR2 YYDKDF (reference sequence). This CDR3 spans 14 amino acids. The CDR3 sequence is CATSRDYEKGSPGF. The CDR3 nucleotides read TGTGCCACCAGCAGAGATTATGAAAAAGGGTCCCCGGGGTTC.

This sequence joins TRBV5-1 and TRBJ2-7, with D tentatively TRBD2 (6 bases). Germline V gene data show CDR1 as SGHRS and CDR2 as YFSETQ. V dropped 4 bases and J dropped 3 bases, with 20 bases sitting between them. The CDR3 is 16 amino acids. The CDR3 loop reads CASSARSGGGSYEQYF. The CDR3 DNA is TGCGCCAGCAGCGCCCGGTCCGGGGGTGGAAGCTACGAGCAGTACTTC. The full variable domain, completed using reference TRBV5-1 and TRBJ2-7, is KAGVTQTPRYLIKTRGQQVTLSCSPISGHRSVSWYQQTPGQGLQFLFEYFSETQRNKGNFPGRFSGRQFSNSRSEMNVSTLELGDSALYLCASSARSGGGSYEQYFGPGTRLTVT.

This chain joins TRBV12-5 and TRBJ2-1; 7 nucleotides line up with TRBD2. This CDR3 region has 16 residues. The J segment lost 10 bases and the V segment lost 0 bases, leaving 12 bases of the junction unmatched. Germline lookup yields CDR1 LGHNT and CDR2 FRNRAP. The CDR3 spells CASGLVVGGSVVEQFF. For the CDR3, the DNA is TGTGCTAGTGGTTTGGTTGTGGGCGGGAGTGTGGTGGAGCAGTTCTTC.

The chain joins TRBV6-5 to TRBJ1-2; D is unresolved. The V gene's germline CDR1 is MNHEY and CDR2 SVGAGI. V was pared by 5 bases and J by 6 bases, with 16 bases between. CDR3 size: 14 residues. CDR3 region: CASSPPGSADGYTF. The CDR3 DNA is TGTGCCAGCAGTCCACCGGGTTCCGCTGATGGCTACACCTTC.

This chain links TRBV3-1 (or the pseudogene TRBV3-2) with TRBJ2-7, with TRBD2 identical over 8 bases. CDR1 and CDR2 (germline): LGHDT, YNNKEL (reference sequence). The CDR3 runs 14 residues. The ends lost 4 bases at V and 1 base at J; junction bases unmatched: 3. CDR3 coding DNA: TGTGCCAGCAGCCCAGCGGGAGTTTCCTACGAGCAGTACTTC. This encodes CASSPAGVSYEQYF.

This clone showed up just once. V gene TRBV2 combines with J gene TRBJ2-6; no clear D gene. Germline V CDR1 and CDR2: SNHLY, FYNNEI. The CDR3 covers 15 residues. Trimming removed 8 bases at V and 0 bases at J, with 11 bases between. In nucleotides, the CDR3 is TGTGCCAGCCACGTCGGTTACTCTGGGGCCAACGTCCTGACTTTC. Translating gives CASHVGYSGANVLTF.

The V gene is TRBV10-2, the J gene TRBJ1-1; D is unclear. Germline V gives CDR1 WSHSY, CDR2 SAAADI. With 7 bases removed from V and 0 bases from J, the gap between germline ends came to 6 bases. CDR3 length equals 12 residues. CDR3 nucleotide sequence: TGCGCCAGCACTGGAGTGAACACTGAAGCTTTCTTT. Translation: CASTGVNTEAFF.

The J gene is TRBJ1-5, the V gene TRBV5-8; 9 nucleotides align to TRBD1. With V trimmed by 4 bases and J by 2 bases, 4 bases remained unmatched. This CDR3 has 15 amino acids. CDR1 is SGHTS, CDR2 YDEGEE, per germline. The CDR3 sequence: CASSNWTGGNQPQHF. The DNA of the CDR3 is TGTGCCAGCAGCAACTGGACAGGGGGCAATCAGCCCCAGCATTTT.

This clone appeared once. V is TRBV10-1 and J is TRBJ2-7, with 11 bases fitting TRBD2. With 5 bases clipped from V and 5 bases from J, the junction kept 11 bases outside the gene matches. CDR1 WNHNN and CDR2 SYGVQD come from the germline V gene (reference sequence). CDR3 length equals 16 residues. The CDR3: CASSRLAGGPENEQYF. Written as DNA, the CDR3 is TGCGCCAGCAGTAGATTAGCGGGAGGGCCAGAAAACGAGCAGTACTTC.

This clone was seen a single time. This rearrangement joins TRBV5-6 to TRBJ1-2; D remains unclear. CDR1 and CDR2 from the germline V gene are SGHDT and YYEEEE. The ends were cut back, 3 bases at V and 8 bases at J, with 8 bases in the middle. The CDR3 contains 11 residues. In DNA, the CDR3 is TGTGCCAGCAGCTCACTTTACGGCTACACCTTC. Protein: CASSSLYGYTF.

CDR3 amino acids: CASSGEGGYSNQPQHF. The CDR3 DNA follows: TGTGCCAGTAGTGGGGAAGGAGGATATAGCAATCAGCCCCAGCATTTT. V and J are TRBV19 and TRBJ1-5; no clear D gene. Germline V lookup: CDR1 LNHDA, CDR2 SQIVND (reference sequence). The CDR3 sequence is 16 residues long. The ends were cut back, 5 bases at V and 0 bases at J, with 14 bases in the middle.

V gene TRBV2 combines with J gene TRBJ1-3; D gene unclear. This CDR3 is 15 amino acids long. Trimming took off 7 bases at V and 1 base at J, with 14 bases between the two ends. Germline-derived CDR1 and CDR2 are SNHLY and FYNNEI. In DNA form, the CDR3 reads TGTGCCAGCAATTCAGGACTGATTTCTGGAAACACCATATATTTT. It encodes CASNSGLISGNTIYF.

The rearrangement uses TRBV28 and TRBJ2-7; maybe TRBD1 (5 bases). In germline, CDR1 is MDHEN, CDR2 SYDVKM. Trimming removed 6 bases at V and 0 bases at J, with 15 bases between. This CDR3 is built from 15 residues. The CDR3 DNA sequence: TGTGCCAGCAGCCAAACAGGCGAAAGCTCCTACGAGCAGTACTTC. Amino acids: CASSQTGESSYEQYF.

CDR3 in DNA: TGTGCCAGCCTATCCCCGAACACCGGGGAGCTGTTTTTT. As protein: CASLSPNTGELFF. V is TRBV12-3 or TRBV12-4 and J is TRBJ2-2, with no clear D. This CDR3 comprises 13 residues. The V and J ends lost 8 bases and 0 bases respectively, with 7 bases between them.

The V and J genes are TRBV11-2 and TRBJ2-1; perhaps TRBD2 as D (6 bases). The V end was cut by 5 bases, the J end by 7 bases, with 21 bases between. CDR1 and CDR2 from the germline V gene are SGHAT and FQNNGV. This CDR3 comprises 16 residues. For the CDR3, the DNA is TGTGCCAGCAGCCGGACTGGGAGGTCCTACAGGAATGAGCAGTTCTTC. Protein sequence: CASSRTGRSYRNEQFF.

This sequence joins TRBV18 and TRBJ2-7; tentatively, D is TRBD2 (6 bases). The length of the CDR3 is 15 residues. CDR1 is KGHSH and CDR2 is LQKENI in the germline V gene. Trimming stripped 2 bases from V and 2 bases from J, with 13 bases between. The CDR3 region is CASSPMTSGTYEQYF. The DNA of the CDR3 is TGTGCCAGCTCACCAATGACTAGTGGTACCTACGAGCAGTACTTC.

The V and J genes are TRBV27 and TRBJ2-7; TRBD1 aligns across 10 bases. CDR1 is MNHEY, CDR2 SMNVEV, per germline (reference sequence). The CDR3 spans 15 residues. V was clipped by 6 bases and J by 5 bases; unmatched bases: 10. The CDR3 loop reads CASSRPGQGRNEQYF. CDR3 DNA sequence: TGTGCCAGCAGCCGACCGGGACAGGGGAGGAACGAGCAGTACTTC.

The chain combines TRBV11-3 with TRBJ2-1; TRBD2 agrees at 9 bases. There are 17 residues in the CDR3. The germline V gene has CDR1 SGHNT and CDR2 YENEEA. J gave up 9 bases and V 2 bases, and 14 bases lay outside the gene matches. CDR3 sequence reads: CASSLTSWAGGGGEQFF. The CDR3 coding sequence is TGTGCCAGCAGCTTAACAAGTTGGGCGGGAGGGGGCGGTGAGCAGTTCTTC.